This T cell receptor (beta chain) was obtained from a study of brain metastases from non-small cell lung cancer. The assay was immunoSEQ multiplex PCR, and TCRdb's table has in-frame clones only and misses some. The profile covers 2,500 to 3,500 clones, with roughly 82% appearing a single time and 4.5% to 6% taken by the ten largest. Germline V gene sequence: CDR1 LNHDA, CDR2 SQIVND (reference sequence). The CDR3 extends over 15 amino acids. Trimming removed 7 bases from V and 5 bases from J; junction bases left unmatched: 8. This TCR was sampled from a donor older than 35 with non-small cell lung cancer. This chain links TRBV19 with TRBJ2-6; 7 nucleotides align to TRBD1. The source material was primary lung tumor tissue. The CDR3 spells CASNDRVNWANVLTF. CDR3 sequence (DNA): TGTGCCAGTAATGACAGGGTAAATTGGGCCAACGTCCTGACTTTC. Based on the CDR3 plus reference TRBV19 and TRBJ2-6, the full variable domain is DGGITQSPKYLFRKEGQNVTLSCEQNLNHDAMYWYRQDPGQGLRLIYYSQIVNDFQKGDIAEGYSVSREKKESFPLTVTSAQKNPTAFYLCASNDRVNWANVLTFGAGSRLTVL.